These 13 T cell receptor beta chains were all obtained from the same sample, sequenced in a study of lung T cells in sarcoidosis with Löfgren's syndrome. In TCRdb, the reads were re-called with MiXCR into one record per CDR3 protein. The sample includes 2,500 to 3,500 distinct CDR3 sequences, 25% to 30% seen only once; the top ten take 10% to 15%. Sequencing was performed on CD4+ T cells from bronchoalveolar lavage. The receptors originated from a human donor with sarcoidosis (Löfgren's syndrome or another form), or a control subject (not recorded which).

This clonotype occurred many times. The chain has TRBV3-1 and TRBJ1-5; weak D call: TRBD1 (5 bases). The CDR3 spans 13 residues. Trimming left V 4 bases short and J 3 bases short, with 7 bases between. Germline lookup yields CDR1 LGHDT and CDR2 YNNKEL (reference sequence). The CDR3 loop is CASSRGINQPQHF. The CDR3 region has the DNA TGTGCCAGCAGCCGGGGGATCAATCAGCCCCAGCATTTT.

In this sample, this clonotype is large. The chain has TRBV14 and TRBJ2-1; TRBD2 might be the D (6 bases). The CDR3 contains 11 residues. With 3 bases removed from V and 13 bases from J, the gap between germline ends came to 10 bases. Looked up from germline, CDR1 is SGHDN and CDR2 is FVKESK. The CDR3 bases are TGTGCCAGCAGCCAGGGGGGACGTCAGTTCTTC. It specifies CASSQGGRQFF.

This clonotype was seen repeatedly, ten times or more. The CDR3 nucleotides are TGTGCCAGCAGCTTAGCGGCAGGGGGCCTGGGGGTTGGATCCTACGAGCAGTACTTC. Its protein is CASSLAAGGLGVGSYEQYF. The chain recombines TRBV7-9 with TRBJ2-7, with 8 nucleotides matching TRBD1. V shed 0 bases, J shed 1 base, and the junction held 14 bases outside the gene matches. Per the germline V gene, CDR1 is SEHNR and CDR2 is FQNEAQ (reference sequence). This CDR3 is 19 amino acids long.

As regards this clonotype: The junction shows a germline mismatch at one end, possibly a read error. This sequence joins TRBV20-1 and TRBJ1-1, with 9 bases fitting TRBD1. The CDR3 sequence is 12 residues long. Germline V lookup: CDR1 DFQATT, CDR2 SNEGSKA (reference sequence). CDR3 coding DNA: TGCGGTGCTCGGGACAGGGTGACTGGAGCTTTCTTT. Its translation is CGARDRVTGAFF.

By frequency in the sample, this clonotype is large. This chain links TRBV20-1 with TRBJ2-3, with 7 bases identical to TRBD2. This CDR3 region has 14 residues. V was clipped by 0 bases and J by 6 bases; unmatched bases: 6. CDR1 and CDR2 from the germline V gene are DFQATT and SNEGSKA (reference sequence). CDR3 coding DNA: TGCAGTGCTAGAGAAGGGACTAAAACTGATACGCAGTATTTT. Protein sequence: CSAREGTKTDTQYF.

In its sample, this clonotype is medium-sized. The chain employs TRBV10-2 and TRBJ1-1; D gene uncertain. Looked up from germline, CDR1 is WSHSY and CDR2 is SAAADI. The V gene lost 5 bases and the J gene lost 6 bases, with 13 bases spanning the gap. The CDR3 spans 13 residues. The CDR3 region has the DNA TGCGCCAGCAGTCCCGATCAGATGGCTGAAGCTTTCTTT. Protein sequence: CASSPDQMAEAFF.

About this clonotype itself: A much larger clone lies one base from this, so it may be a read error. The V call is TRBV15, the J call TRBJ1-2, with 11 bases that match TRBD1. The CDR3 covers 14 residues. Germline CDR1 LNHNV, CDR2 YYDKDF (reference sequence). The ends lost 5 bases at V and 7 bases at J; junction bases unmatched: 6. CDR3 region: CATSRDRGMGGYTF. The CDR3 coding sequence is TGTGCCACCAGCCGGGACAGGGGGATGGGTGGCTACACCTTC.

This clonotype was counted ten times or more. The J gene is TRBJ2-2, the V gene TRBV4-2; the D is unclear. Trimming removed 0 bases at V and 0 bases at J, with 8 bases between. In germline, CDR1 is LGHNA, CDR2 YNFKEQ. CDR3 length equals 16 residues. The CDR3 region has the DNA TGTGCCAGCAGCCAAGATAGAGGATCGAACACCGGGGAGCTGTTTTTT. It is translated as CASSQDRGSNTGELFF.

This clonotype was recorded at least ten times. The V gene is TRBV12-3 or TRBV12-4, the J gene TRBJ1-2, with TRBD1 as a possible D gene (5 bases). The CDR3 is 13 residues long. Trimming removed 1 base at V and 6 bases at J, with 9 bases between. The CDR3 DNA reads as TGTGCCAGCAGTTTAGTCCAGGGAGATGGCTACACCTTC. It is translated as CASSLVQGDGYTF.

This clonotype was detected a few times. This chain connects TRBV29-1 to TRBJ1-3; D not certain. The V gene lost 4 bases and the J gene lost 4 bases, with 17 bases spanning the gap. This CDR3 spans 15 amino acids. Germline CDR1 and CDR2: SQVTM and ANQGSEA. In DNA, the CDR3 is TGCAGCGTTGTATTATTCTCTCCAGAAGGAAACACCATATATTTT. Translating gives CSVVLFSPEGNTIYF.

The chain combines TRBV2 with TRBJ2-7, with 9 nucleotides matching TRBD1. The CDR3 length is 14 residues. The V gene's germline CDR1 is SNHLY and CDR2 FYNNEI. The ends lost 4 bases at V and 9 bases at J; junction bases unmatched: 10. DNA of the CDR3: TGTGCCAGCAGTGCGGACAGGGGTCTATGCGGGCAGTACTTC. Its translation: CASSADRGLCGQYF.

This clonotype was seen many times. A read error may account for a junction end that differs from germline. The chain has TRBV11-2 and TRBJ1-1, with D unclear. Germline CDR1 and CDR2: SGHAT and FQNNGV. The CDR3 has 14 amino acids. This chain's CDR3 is CASSLEAGNTEAFF. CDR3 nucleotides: TGTGCCAGCAGCCTAGAAGCGGGAAACACTGAAGCTTTCTTT.

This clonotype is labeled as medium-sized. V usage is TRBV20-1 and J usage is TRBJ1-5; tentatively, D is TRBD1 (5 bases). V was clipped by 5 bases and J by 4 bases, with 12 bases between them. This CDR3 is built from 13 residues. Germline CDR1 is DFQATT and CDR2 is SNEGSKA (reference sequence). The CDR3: CSAGRGMNQPQHF. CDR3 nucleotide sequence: TGCAGTGCTGGTCGGGGCATGAATCAGCCCCAGCATTTT.